Listed below are T cell receptor beta chains from one sample, sequenced in a study of blood T cell repertoires in COVID-19. Assay: immunoSEQ multiplex PCR; the TCRdb copy retains only in-frame clones and omits some. The sample includes nearly 350,000 clones, approximately 84% of them seen just once. The sequencing input was PBMCs or T cells enriched from blood (not recorded which). These receptors came from a woman in her thirties who had recovered from COVID-19. Each CDR3 is given with its conserved first and last residue. D genes are given only for firm matches. Not all rows give a size; the values are once, few, many and, for expanded clones, a class.

J gene: TRBJ2-3
D gene: TRBD1
V gene: TRBV5-1
clone size: NA
CDR3 DNA: TGCGCCAGCAGCTTGGCCGGGACAGGGGCCACAGATACGCAGTATTTT
CDR3 protein: CASSLAGTGATDTQYF

J gene: TRBJ1-2
D gene: NA
V gene: TRBV28
clone size: few
CDR3 DNA: TGTGCCAGCAGTTTACAACAGGATTATGGCTACACCTTC
CDR3 protein: CASSLQQDYGYTF

J gene: TRBJ2-5
D gene: NA
V gene: TRBV11-2
clone size: NA
CDR3 DNA: TGTGCCAGCAGCGAACAGGGCCTCGGAGAGACCCAGTACTTC
CDR3 protein: CASSEQGLGETQYF

J gene: TRBJ2-5
D gene: NA
V gene: TRBV21-1
clone size: NA
CDR3 DNA: TGTGCCAGCAGCAAAGCCGAGCGGGGACCCCAAGAGACCCAGTACTTC
CDR3 protein: CASSKAERGPQETQYF

J gene: TRBJ2-7
D gene: NA
V gene: TRBV30
clone size: NA
CDR3 DNA: TGTGCCTGGAGTGGGTGGCAGGGGTCCGGGGACGAGCAGTACTTC
CDR3 protein: CAWSGWQGSGDEQYF

J gene: TRBJ2-5
D gene: NA
V gene: TRBV27
clone size: once
CDR3 DNA: TGTGCCAGCGGTAACAGGCCTATGGGGGAGACCCAGTACTTC
CDR3 protein: CASGNRPMGETQYF

J gene: TRBJ1-3
D gene: TRBD1
V gene: TRBV5-1
clone size: NA
CDR3 DNA: TGCGCCAGCAGCTCCTCAGGGGGCTATGGAAACACCATATATTTT
CDR3 protein: CASSSSGGYGNTIYF

J gene: TRBJ2-2
D gene: NA
V gene: TRBV4-3
clone size: few
CDR3 DNA: TGCGCCAGCAGCCAAGCACCCAGGCCAATAATGGGCACCGGGGAGCTGTTTTTT
CDR3 protein: CASSQAPRPIMGTGELFF

J gene: TRBJ2-7
D gene: TRBD2
V gene: TRBV5-8
clone size: NA
CDR3 DNA: TGTGCCAGCAGCTTGGGACTGACTAGCGGATACTACGAGCAGTACTTC
CDR3 protein: CASSLGLTSGYYEQYF

J gene: TRBJ2-5
D gene: NA
V gene: TRBV20-1
clone size: NA
CDR3 DNA: TGCAGTGCTCGGAGGCAAGAGACCCAGTACTTC
CDR3 protein: CSARRQETQYF

J gene: TRBJ1-1
D gene: NA
V gene: TRBV3-1/TRBV3-2
clone size: NA
CDR3 DNA: TGTGCCAGCAGCCAGCTGAGGGGGACTGAAGCTTTCTTT
CDR3 protein: CASSQLRGTEAFF

J gene: TRBJ1-2
D gene: TRBD1
V gene: TRBV7-8
clone size: NA
CDR3 DNA: TGTGCCAGCAGCTTTGACAGGGGGATCTATGGCTACACCTTC
CDR3 protein: CASSFDRGIYGYTF

J gene: TRBJ2-7
D gene: TRBD1
V gene: TRBV7-6
clone size: once
CDR3 DNA: TGTGCCAGCAGCTTAAGTGCGACAGGGGCCTACGAGCAGTACTTC
CDR3 protein: CASSLSATGAYEQYF

J gene: TRBJ1-3
D gene: NA
V gene: TRBV3-1/TRBV3-2
clone size: few
CDR3 DNA: TGTGCCAGCAGCCAAGGAAGTACGCGGGGCTCTGGAAACACCATATATTTT
CDR3 protein: CASSQGSTRGSGNTIYF

J gene: TRBJ2-6
D gene: NA
V gene: TRBV5-5
clone size: NA
CDR3 DNA: TGTGCCAGCAGCTTGGATTACTCTGGGGCCAACGTCCTGACTTTC
CDR3 protein: CASSLDYSGANVLTF

J gene: TRBJ2-3
D gene: NA
V gene: TRBV19
clone size: NA
CDR3 DNA: TGTGCCAGTAGTATAGTCAGGGGAATATATGCAGATACGCAGTATTTT
CDR3 protein: CASSIVRGIYADTQYF

J gene: TRBJ1-3
D gene: NA
V gene: TRBV18
clone size: NA
CDR3 DNA: TGTGCCAGCTCACCCATGGACACTTCCTACTCTGGAAACACCATATATTTT
CDR3 protein: CASSPMDTSYSGNTIYF

J gene: TRBJ1-2
D gene: NA
V gene: TRBV7-9
clone size: NA
CDR3 DNA: TGTGCCAGCAGCACCCACAGGGACGGCTACACCTTC
CDR3 protein: CASSTHRDGYTF

J gene: TRBJ2-2
D gene: TRBD2
V gene: TRBV19
clone size: NA
CDR3 DNA: TGTGCCAGTAGTATAGGTCTAGCGGGGGCTAACACCGGGGAGCTGTTTTTT
CDR3 protein: CASSIGLAGANTGELFF

J gene: TRBJ1-2
D gene: TRBD1
V gene: TRBV6-5
clone size: NA
CDR3 DNA: TGTGCCAGCAGGGACAGGGTAGCTAACTATGGCTACACCTTC
CDR3 protein: CASRDRVANYGYTF

J gene: TRBJ2-1
D gene: TRBD2
V gene: TRBV12-5
clone size: NA
CDR3 DNA: TGTGCTAGTGGCCGCTACCCCGGGGGGGCAGGCAATGAGCAGTTCTTC
CDR3 protein: CASGRYPGGAGNEQFF

J gene: TRBJ1-2
D gene: NA
V gene: TRBV21-1
clone size: NA
CDR3 DNA: TGTGCCAGCAGCAGTCAACCCGATCCAGGGGGTAGGGTTGGCTACACCTTC
CDR3 protein: CASSSQPDPGGRVGYTF

J gene: TRBJ1-5
D gene: NA
V gene: TRBV6-5
clone size: once
CDR3 DNA: TGTGCCAGCTTACGGGACAACGCCGGGCAGCCCCAGCATTTT
CDR3 protein: CASLRDNAGQPQHF

J gene: TRBJ2-7
D gene: NA
V gene: TRBV5-1
clone size: NA
CDR3 DNA: TGCGCCAGCAGCTGGCTTGGGTTAGAGGCCGGCGAGCAGTACTTC
CDR3 protein: CASSWLGLEAGEQYF

J gene: TRBJ2-1
D gene: TRBD2
V gene: TRBV28
clone size: NA
CDR3 DNA: TGTGCCAGCAGTTCAACCGGGACTAGCGGTTACAATGAGCAGTTCTTC
CDR3 protein: CASSSTGTSGYNEQFF

J gene: TRBJ1-2
D gene: TRBD1
V gene: TRBV27
clone size: NA
CDR3 DNA: TGTGCCAGCAGTCAACCGGGACAGGGGAACTATGGCTACACCTTC
CDR3 protein: CASSQPGQGNYGYTF

J gene: TRBJ2-1
D gene: TRBD2
V gene: TRBV2
clone size: NA
CDR3 DNA: TGTGCCACCGGTAGCGGGGGGATTTCCAATGAGCAGTTCTTC
CDR3 protein: CATGSGGISNEQFF

J gene: TRBJ2-5
D gene: NA
V gene: TRBV14
clone size: NA
CDR3 DNA: TGTGCCAGCAGCCCGGGACTGAGAGCGGGAGAGACCCAGTACTTC
CDR3 protein: CASSPGLRAGETQYF